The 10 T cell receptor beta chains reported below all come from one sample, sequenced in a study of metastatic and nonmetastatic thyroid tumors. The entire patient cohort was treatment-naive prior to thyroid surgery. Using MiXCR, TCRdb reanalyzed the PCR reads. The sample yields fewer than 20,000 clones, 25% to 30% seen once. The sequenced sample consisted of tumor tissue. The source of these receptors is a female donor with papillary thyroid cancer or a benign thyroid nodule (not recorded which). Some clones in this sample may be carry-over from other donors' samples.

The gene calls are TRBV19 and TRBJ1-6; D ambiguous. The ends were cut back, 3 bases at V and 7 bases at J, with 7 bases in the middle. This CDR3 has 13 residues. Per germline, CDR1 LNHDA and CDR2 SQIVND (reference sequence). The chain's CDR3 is CASSMTANSPLHF. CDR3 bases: TGTGCCAGTAGTATGACGGCAAATTCACCCCTCCACTTT.

In DNA, the CDR3 is TGTGCCAGCAGCTTACAGGGGGGCGCGGGATCGGAGACCCAGTACTTC. Translation gives CASSLQGGAGSETQYF. This rearrangement joins TRBV7-2 to TRBJ2-5; D is possibly TRBD1 (7 bases). Trimming stripped 2 bases from V and 5 bases from J, with 18 bases between. The CDR3 totals 16 residues. Looked up from germline, CDR1 is SGHTA and CDR2 is FQGNSA.

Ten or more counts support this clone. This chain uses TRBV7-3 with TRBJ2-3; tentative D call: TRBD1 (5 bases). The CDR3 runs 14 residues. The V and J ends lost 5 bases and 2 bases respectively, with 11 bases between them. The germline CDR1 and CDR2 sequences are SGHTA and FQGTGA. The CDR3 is CASSPAGSTDTQYF. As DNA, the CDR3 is TGTGCCAGCAGCCCAGCAGGGTCCACAGATACGCAGTATTTT.

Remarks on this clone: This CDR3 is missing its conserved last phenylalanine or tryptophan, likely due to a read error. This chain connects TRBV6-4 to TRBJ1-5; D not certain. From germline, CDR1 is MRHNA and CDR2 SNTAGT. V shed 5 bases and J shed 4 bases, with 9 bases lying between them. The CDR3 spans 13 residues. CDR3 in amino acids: CASSPTPNQPQHL. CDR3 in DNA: TGTGCCAGCAGTCCTACCCCTAATCAGCCCCAGCATCTT.

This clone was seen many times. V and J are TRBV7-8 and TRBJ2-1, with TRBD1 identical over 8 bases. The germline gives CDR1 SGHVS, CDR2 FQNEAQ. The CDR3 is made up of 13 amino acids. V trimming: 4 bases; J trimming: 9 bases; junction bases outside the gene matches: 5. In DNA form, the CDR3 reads TGTGCCAGCAGCTCCGACAGGGGCGGTGAGCAGTTCTTC. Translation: CASSSDRGGEQFF.

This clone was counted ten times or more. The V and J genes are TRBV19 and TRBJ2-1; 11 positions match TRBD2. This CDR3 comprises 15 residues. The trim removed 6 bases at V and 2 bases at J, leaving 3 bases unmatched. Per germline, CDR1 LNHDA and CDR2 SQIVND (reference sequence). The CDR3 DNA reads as TGTGCCAGTAGCCTTAGCGGGAGGGCCTACAATGAGCAGTTCTTC. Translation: CASSLSGRAYNEQFF.

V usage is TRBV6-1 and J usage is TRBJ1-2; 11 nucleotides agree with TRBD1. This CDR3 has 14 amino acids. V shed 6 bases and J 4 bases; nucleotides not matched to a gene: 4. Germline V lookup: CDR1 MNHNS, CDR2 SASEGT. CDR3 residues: CASSRDRGSYGYTF. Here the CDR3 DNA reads TGTGCCAGCAGCAGGGACAGGGGGAGCTATGGCTACACCTTC.

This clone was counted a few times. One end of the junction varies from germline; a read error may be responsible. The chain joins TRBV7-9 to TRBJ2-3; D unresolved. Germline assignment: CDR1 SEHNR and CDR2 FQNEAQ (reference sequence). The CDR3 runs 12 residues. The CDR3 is CASSSSTDTQYF. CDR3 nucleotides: TGTGCCAGCAGCTCTTCCACAGATACTCAGTATTTT.

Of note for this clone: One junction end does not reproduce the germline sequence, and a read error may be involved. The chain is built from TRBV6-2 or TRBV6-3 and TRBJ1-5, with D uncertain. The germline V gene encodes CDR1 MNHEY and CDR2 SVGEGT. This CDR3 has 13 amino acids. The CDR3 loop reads CTSSYSIQQPKHF. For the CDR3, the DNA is TGTACCAGCAGTTACTCTATACAGCAGCCCAAGCATTTT.

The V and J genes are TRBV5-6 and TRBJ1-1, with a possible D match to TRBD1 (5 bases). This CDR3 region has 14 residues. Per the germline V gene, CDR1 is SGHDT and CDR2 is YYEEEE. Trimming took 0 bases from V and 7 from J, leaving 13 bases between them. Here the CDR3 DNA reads TGTGCCAGCAGCTTGGCCCTGGGACGTCTTGAAGCTTTCTTT. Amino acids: CASSLALGRLEAFF.